These 18 T cell receptor beta chains originate from one sample sequenced in a study of blood T cell repertoires in COVID-19. The table came from immunoSEQ multiplex PCR; TCRdb's copy has only in-frame clones and leaves some out. Altogether 45,000 to 65,000 clones are present, around 87% being singletons, with the ten largest covering 9.5% to 13%. Material for sequencing was peripheral blood. Source of these receptors: a human donor with acute or convalescent COVID-19. The donor label of this sample is uncertain.

The chain has TRBV10-1 and TRBJ2-2; 7 bases match TRBD1. This CDR3 has 16 amino acids. Germline V gene sequence: CDR1 WNHNN, CDR2 SYGVQD (reference sequence). V dropped 3 bases and J dropped 0; count of bases not matched to a gene: 4. As DNA, the CDR3 is TGCGCCAGCAGTGACCAGGGACAGCCGAACACCGGGGAGCTGTTTTTT. It yields the protein CASSDQGQPNTGELFF.

The chain uses TRBV15 and TRBJ1-2; 7 bases match TRBD1. J lost 0 bases, V lost 5 bases, and 9 bases had no gene match. The CDR3 totals 16 residues. Germline V CDR1 and CDR2: LNHNV, YYDKDF (reference sequence). This CDR3 reads CATSGGGQVSNYGYTF. In DNA, the CDR3 is TGTGCCACCAGCGGGGGAGGACAGGTATCTAACTATGGCTACACCTTC.

The chain links TRBV24-1 to TRBJ2-3, with TRBD2 identical over 9 bases. There are 17 residues in the CDR3. Per germline, CDR1 KGHDR and CDR2 SFDVKD. The ends lost 3 bases at V and 4 bases at J; junction bases unmatched: 10. The CDR3: CATSDPLQLAGSDTQYF. The CDR3 DNA is TGTGCCACCAGTGATCCTCTCCAGCTAGCGGGGTCAGATACGCAGTATTTT.

The gene calls are TRBV5-4 and TRBJ2-3, with D unclear. Per germline, CDR1 SGHNT and CDR2 YYREEE (reference sequence). Trimming stripped 1 base from V and 0 bases from J, with 9 bases between. The CDR3 loop spans 15 amino acids. Here the CDR3 reads CASSLYGSSTDTQYF. CDR3 bases: TGTGCCAGCAGCTTGTACGGGTCTAGCACAGATACGCAGTATTTT.

This chain joins TRBV30 and TRBJ1-4, with D maybe TRBD1 (6 bases). The CDR3 spans 14 residues. V lost 1 base and J lost 7, with 13 bases in between. Germline CDR1 is GTSNPN and CDR2 is SVGIG (reference sequence). This CDR3 reads CAWSAGGGIEKLFF. The CDR3 nucleotides are TGTGCCTGGAGTGCCGGTGGGGGCATTGAAAAACTGTTTTTT.

This chain links TRBV15 with TRBJ2-5, with D tentatively TRBD1 (5 bases). The CDR3 totals 15 residues. CDR1 and CDR2 from the germline V gene are LNHNV and YYDKDF (reference sequence). V gave up 2 bases and J gave up 5 bases, with 15 bases separating them. For the CDR3, the DNA is TGTGCCACCAGCAGATCGGTGACAGAATCCGAGACCCAGTACTTC. Translating it yields CATSRSVTESETQYF.

In nucleotides, the CDR3 is TGTGCCAGCAGTGAATATCGCGGGGGGCGCTTTTTTAATTCACCCCTCCACTTT. The encoded protein is CASSEYRGGRFFNSPLHF. The chain couples TRBV25-1 to TRBJ1-6; TRBD1 is a possible D gene (6 bases). This CDR3 has 18 residues. V lost 0 bases to trimming and J lost 6 bases, with 18 bases between them. The germline CDR1 and CDR2 sequences are MGHDK and SYGVNS. The complete variable domain, with remaining parts taken from reference TRBV25-1 and TRBJ1-6, reads EADIYQTPRYLVIGTGKKITLECSQTMGHDKMYWYQQDPGMELHLIHYSYGVNSTEKGDLSSESTVSRIRTEHFPLTLESARPSHTSQYLCASSEYRGGRFFNSPLHFGNGTRLTVT.

V gene TRBV2 combines with J gene TRBJ1-4; TRBD1 matches at 8 bases. Germline loops: CDR1 SNHLY, CDR2 FYNNEI. V lost 6 bases and J lost 6; bases outside the gene matches: 6. There are 14 residues in the CDR3. The CDR3 loop reads CASRQGTGYEKLFF. CDR3 coding DNA: TGTGCCAGCAGACAAGGGACAGGATATGAAAAACTGTTTTTT. The full variable domain, rest sourced from reference TRBV2 and TRBJ1-4, is EPEVTQTPSHQVTQMGQEVILRCVPISNHLYFYWYRQILGQKVEFLVSFYNNEISEKSEIFDDQFSVERPDGSNFTLKIRSTKLEDSAMYFCASRQGTGYEKLFFGSGTQLSVL.

V gene TRBV6-5 combines with J gene TRBJ2-1; 8 nucleotides align to TRBD2. CDR1 and CDR2 (germline): MNHEY, SVGAGI. V shed 2 bases, J shed 6 bases, and the junction held 9 bases outside the gene matches. The CDR3 has 16 residues. In DNA form, the CDR3 reads TGTGCCAGCAGTTACGAAGCGGGAGCGGTCGGCAATGAGCAGTTCTTC. Translating gives CASSYEAGAVGNEQFF.

CDR3 coding DNA: TGTGCCACCAGTGACTCTAGCGGGGGGTCCTACAATGAGCAGTTCTTC. Amino acid sequence: CATSDSSGGSYNEQFF. The V gene is TRBV24-1, the J gene TRBJ2-1; 11 bases line up with TRBD2. CDR3 length: 16 residues. V was clipped by 4 bases and J by 1 base; unmatched bases: 2. The V gene's germline CDR1 is KGHDR and CDR2 SFDVKD.

This sequence joins TRBV30 and TRBJ1-1; 7 bases line up with TRBD1. Unmatched junction bases numbered 6, after V lost 4 bases and J lost 1 base. The CDR3 has 14 amino acids. CDR1 and CDR2 (germline): GTSNPN, SVGIG (reference sequence). The CDR3 protein is CAWNADRRNTEAFF. In DNA, the CDR3 is TGTGCCTGGAACGCGGACAGGAGGAACACTGAAGCTTTCTTT. Variable domain in full (rest from reference TRBV30 and TRBJ1-1): SQTIHQWPATLVQPVGSPLSLECTVEGTSNPNLYWYRQAAGRGLQLLFYSVGIGQISSEVPQNLSASRPQDRQFILSSKKLLLSDSGFYLCAWNADRRNTEAFFGQGTRLTVV.

This chain's CDR3 is CAIMGGPGELFF. The CDR3, as DNA: TGTGCCATCATGGGAGGGCCCGGGGAGCTGTTTTTT. The chain is built from TRBV10-3 and TRBJ2-2; 7 bases are shared with TRBD2. Germline lookup yields CDR1 ENHRY and CDR2 SYGVKD. The J segment lost 6 bases and the V segment lost 7 bases, leaving 2 bases of the junction unmatched. The CDR3 spans 12 residues.

The rearrangement joins TRBV19 to TRBJ2-1; 9 bases fit TRBD1. Germline loops: CDR1 LNHDA, CDR2 SQIVND (reference sequence). The CDR3 is made up of 17 amino acids. With 0 bases clipped from V and 4 bases from J, the junction kept 7 bases outside the gene matches. The CDR3: CASSIDLWTGVYNEQFF. In DNA, the CDR3 is TGTGCCAGTAGTATAGATCTATGGACAGGGGTTTACAATGAGCAGTTCTTC. Combining the CDR3 with reference TRBV19 and TRBJ2-1 gives the whole variable domain DGGITQSPKYLFRKEGQNVTLSCEQNLNHDAMYWYRQDPGQGLRLIYYSQIVNDFQKGDIAEGYSVSREKKESFPLTVTSAQKNPTAFYLCASSIDLWTGVYNEQFFGPGTRLTVL.

The chain recombines TRBV29-1 with TRBJ1-1; no firm D call. V dropped 6 bases and J dropped 1 base, with 9 bases sitting between them. This CDR3 has 12 residues. Germline assignment: CDR1 SQVTM and CDR2 ANQGSEA. The CDR3 DNA follows: TGCAGCGTCCAGGACTCGAACACTGAAGCTTTCTTT. It specifies CSVQDSNTEAFF.

The chain employs TRBV9 and TRBJ2-7, with D perhaps matching TRBD2 (6 bases). This CDR3 has 15 amino acids. Germline lookup yields CDR1 SGDLS and CDR2 YYNGEE. Trimming took 4 bases from V and 2 from J, leaving 16 bases between them. The CDR3 region has the DNA TGTGCCAGCAGCCCGACCGGGACTTCTACCTACGAGCAGTACTTC. Translation: CASSPTGTSTYEQYF.

CDR3 in amino acids: CAIRKPGLDEQYF. As DNA, the CDR3 is TGTGCCATCAGAAAACCGGGACTAGACGAGCAGTACTTC. The chain links TRBV10-3 to TRBJ2-7; 8 nucleotides line up with TRBD2. Germline loops: CDR1 ENHRY, CDR2 SYGVKD. The CDR3 covers 13 residues. J was trimmed by 5 bases and V by 6 bases; bases with no gene match: 6.

This clone was seen only once. The chain joins TRBV11-3 to TRBJ2-2, with a weak D call TRBD1 (5 bases). Trimming cost V 5 bases and J 5 bases, with 15 bases left between them. From germline, CDR1 is SGHNT and CDR2 YENEEA. The CDR3 is made up of 15 amino acids. The CDR3 region is CASSPSIKGTGELFF. CDR3 DNA sequence: TGTGCCAGCAGCCCGTCGATAAAGGGGACCGGGGAGCTGTTTTTT.

The chain employs TRBV5-1 and TRBJ2-3, with TRBD1 identical over 10 bases. Losses at the gene ends were 4 bases for V and 5 bases for J; bases not matched to a gene: 7. Germline values: CDR1 SGHRS, CDR2 YFSETQ. This CDR3 region has 15 residues. In DNA form, the CDR3 reads TGCGCCAGCAGCGGAGGGACAGGGGAAGAAGATACGCAGTATTTT. Protein product: CASSGGTGEEDTQYF. The complete variable domain, with remaining parts taken from reference TRBV5-1 and TRBJ2-3, reads KAGVTQTPRYLIKTRGQQVTLSCSPISGHRSVSWYQQTPGQGLQFLFEYFSETQRNKGNFPGRFSGRQFSNSRSEMNVSTLELGDSALYLCASSGGTGEEDTQYFGPGTRLTVL.